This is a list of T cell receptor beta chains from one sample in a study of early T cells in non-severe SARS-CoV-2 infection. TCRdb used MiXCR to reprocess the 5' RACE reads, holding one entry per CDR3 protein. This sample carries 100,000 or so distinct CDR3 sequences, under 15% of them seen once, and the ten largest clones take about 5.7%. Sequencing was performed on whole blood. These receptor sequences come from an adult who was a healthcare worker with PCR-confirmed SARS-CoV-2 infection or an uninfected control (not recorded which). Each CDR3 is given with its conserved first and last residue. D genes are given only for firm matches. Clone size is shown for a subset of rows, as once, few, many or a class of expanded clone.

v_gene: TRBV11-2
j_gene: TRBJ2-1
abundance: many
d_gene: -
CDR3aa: CASSLEGEQFF
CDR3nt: TGTGCCAGCAGCTTAGAGGGTGAGCAGTTCTTC

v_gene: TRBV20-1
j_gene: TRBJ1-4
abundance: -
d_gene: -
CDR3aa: CSARDRGQEKLFF
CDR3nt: TGCAGTGCTAGAGATCGGGGGCAGGAAAAACTGTTTTTT

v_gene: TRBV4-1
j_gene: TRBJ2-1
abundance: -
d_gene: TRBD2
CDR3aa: CASSQDFGGGRAGVHEQFF
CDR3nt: TGCGCCAGCAGCCAAGATTTTGGCGGCGGGAGGGCCGGGGTGCATGAGCAGTTCTTC

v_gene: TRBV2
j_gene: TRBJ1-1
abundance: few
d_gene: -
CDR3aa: CASWYTEAFF
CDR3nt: TGTGCCAGCTGGTACACTGAAGCTTTCTTT

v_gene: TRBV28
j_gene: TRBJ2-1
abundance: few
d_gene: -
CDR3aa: CASSTPDSIGTYNEQFF
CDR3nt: TGTGCCAGCAGCACCCCTGACTCTATTGGCACCTACAATGAGCAGTTCTTC

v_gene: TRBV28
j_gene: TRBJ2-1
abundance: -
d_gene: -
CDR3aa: CASSPGTLHNEQFF
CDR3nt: TGTGCCAGCAGCCCCGGGACGTTACACAATGAGCAGTTCTTC

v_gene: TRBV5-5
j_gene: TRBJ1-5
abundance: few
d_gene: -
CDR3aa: CASRYERVSNQPQHF
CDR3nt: TGTGCCAGCAGATATGAAAGGGTTAGCAATCAGCCCCAGCATTTT

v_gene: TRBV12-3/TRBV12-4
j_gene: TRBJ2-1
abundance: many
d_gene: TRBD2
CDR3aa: CASSLRGGLAKSNEQFF
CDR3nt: TGTGCCAGCAGTTTGAGGGGGGGACTAGCGAAATCCAATGAGCAGTTCTTC

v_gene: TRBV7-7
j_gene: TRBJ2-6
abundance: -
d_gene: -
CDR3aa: CASSPGFGGANVLTF
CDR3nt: TGTGCCAGCAGCCCCGGGTTCGGTGGGGCCAACGTCCTGACTTTC

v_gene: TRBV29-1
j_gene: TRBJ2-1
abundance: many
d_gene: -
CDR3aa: CSVDSSGHEQFF
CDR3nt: TGCAGCGTTGACAGCAGCGGGCATGAGCAGTTCTTC

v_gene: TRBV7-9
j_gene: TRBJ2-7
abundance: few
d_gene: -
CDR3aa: CASRDSLYEQYF
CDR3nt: TGTGCCAGCAGGGACAGCCTCTACGAGCAGTACTTC

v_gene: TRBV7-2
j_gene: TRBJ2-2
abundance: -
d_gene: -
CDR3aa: CASSLWGGSGSGELFF
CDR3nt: TGTGCCAGCAGCTTATGGGGAGGCTCGGGCTCCGGGGAGCTGTTTTTT

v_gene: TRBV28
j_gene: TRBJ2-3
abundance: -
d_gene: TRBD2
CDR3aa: CASSPFTSGRADTQYF
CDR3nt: TGTGCCAGCAGTCCTTTCACTAGCGGGAGGGCAGATACGCAGTATTTT

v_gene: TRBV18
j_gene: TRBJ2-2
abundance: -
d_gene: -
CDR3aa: CASSPGGKYTGELFF
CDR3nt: TGTGCCAGCTCACCAGGAGGGAAGTACACCGGGGAGCTGTTTTTT

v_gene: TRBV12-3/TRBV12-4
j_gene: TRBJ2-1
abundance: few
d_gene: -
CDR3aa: CASSLAGDTSYNEQFF
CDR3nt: TGTGCCAGCAGTTTAGCCGGGGACACCTCCTACAATGAGCAGTTCTTC

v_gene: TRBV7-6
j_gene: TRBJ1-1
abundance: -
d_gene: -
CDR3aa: CASSLGASGVMNTEAFF
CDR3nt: TGTGCCAGCAGCTTAGGAGCCTCCGGGGTGATGAACACTGAAGCTTTCTTT

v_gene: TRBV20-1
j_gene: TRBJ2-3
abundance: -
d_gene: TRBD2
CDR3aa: CSARLAGLSTDTQYF
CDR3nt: TGCAGTGCCCGACTAGCGGGCCTGAGCACAGATACGCAGTATTTT

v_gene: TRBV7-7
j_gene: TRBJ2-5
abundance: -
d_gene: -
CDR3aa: CASSLIVLETQYF
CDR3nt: TGTGCCAGCAGCTTAATTGTTTTAGAGACCCAGTACTTC

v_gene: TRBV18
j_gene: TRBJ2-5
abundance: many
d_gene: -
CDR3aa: CASSPIQGGETQYF
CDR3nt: TGTGCCAGCTCACCAATTCAGGGCGGCGAGACCCAGTACTTC

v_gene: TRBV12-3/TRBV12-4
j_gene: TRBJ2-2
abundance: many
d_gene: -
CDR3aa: CASSPSEHHTGELFF
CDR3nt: TGTGCCAGCAGCCCCTCTGAGCACCACACCGGGGAGCTGTTTTTT

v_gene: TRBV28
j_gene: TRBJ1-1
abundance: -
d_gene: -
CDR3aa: CASSFKRTEAFF
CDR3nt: TGTGCCAGCAGTTTTAAGCGCACTGAAGCTTTCTTT

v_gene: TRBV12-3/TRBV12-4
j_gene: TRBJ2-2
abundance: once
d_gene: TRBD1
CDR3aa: CASSLINRGRTGELFF
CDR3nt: TGTGCCAGCAGTTTAATTAACAGGGGGAGGACCGGGGAGCTGTTTTTT

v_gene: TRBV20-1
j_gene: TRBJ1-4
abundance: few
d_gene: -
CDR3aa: CSARDGRGSNEKLFF
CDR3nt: TGCAGTGCTAGAGATGGGAGGGGATCCAATGAAAAACTGTTTTTT

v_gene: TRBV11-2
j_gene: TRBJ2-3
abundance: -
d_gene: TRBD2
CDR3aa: CASSFPAGGGDTQYF
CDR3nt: TGTGCCAGCAGCTTTCCGGCGGGAGGAGGAGATACGCAGTATTTT

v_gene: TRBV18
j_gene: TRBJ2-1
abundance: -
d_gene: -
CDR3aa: CASSLERANEQFF
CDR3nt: TGTGCCAGCTCTCTTGAGCGGGCTAATGAGCAGTTCTTC

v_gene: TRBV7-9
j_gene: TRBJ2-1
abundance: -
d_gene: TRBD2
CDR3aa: CASSYRLAGNEQFF
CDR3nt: TGTGCCAGCAGCTACCGACTAGCGGGGAATGAGCAGTTCTTC

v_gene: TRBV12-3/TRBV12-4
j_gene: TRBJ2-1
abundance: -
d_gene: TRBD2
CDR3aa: CASTRAGVEQFF
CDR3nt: TGTGCCAGCACTAGAGCGGGAGTTGAGCAGTTCTTC

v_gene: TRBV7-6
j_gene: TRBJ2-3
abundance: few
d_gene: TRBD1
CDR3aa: CASSSAGTGVTDTQYF
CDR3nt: TGTGCCAGCAGCTCCGCCGGGACAGGGGTCACAGATACGCAGTATTTT

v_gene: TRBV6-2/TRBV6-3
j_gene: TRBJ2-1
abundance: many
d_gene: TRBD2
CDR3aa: CASCSGRSPPYNEQFF
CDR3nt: TGTGCCAGCTGTAGCGGGAGGTCCCCCCCCTACAATGAGCAGTTCTTC

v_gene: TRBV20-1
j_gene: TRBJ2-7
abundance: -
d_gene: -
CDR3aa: CSASAPYRGGSYEQYF
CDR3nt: TGCAGTGCTAGCGCCCCATACAGGGGAGGCTCCTACGAGCAGTACTTC

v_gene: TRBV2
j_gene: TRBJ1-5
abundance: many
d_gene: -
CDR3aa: CASSYGANQPQHF
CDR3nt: TGTGCCAGCAGCTATGGGGCGAATCAGCCCCAGCATTTT

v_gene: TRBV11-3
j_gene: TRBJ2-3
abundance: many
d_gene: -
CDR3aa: CASSLGRGRGDTQYF
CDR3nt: TGTGCCAGCAGCTTAGGGCGGGGCCGGGGAGATACGCAGTATTTT

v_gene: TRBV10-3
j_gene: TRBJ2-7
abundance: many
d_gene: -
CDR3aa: CAISASFEQYF
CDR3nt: TGTGCCATCAGTGCGAGTTTCGAGCAGTACTTC

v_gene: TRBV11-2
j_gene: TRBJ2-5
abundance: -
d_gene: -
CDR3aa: CASSLAVGVETQYF
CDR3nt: TGTGCCAGCAGCTTAGCGGTGGGAGTGGAGACCCAGTACTTC

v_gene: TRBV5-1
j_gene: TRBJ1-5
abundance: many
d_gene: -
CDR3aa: CASSLEGGQPQHF
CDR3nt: TGCGCCAGCAGCTTGGAAGGGGGGCAGCCCCAGCATTTT

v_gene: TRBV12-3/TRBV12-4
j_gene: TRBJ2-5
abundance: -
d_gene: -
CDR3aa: CASSFGGQSQETQYF
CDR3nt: TGTGCCAGCAGTTTTGGGGGACAAAGTCAAGAGACCCAGTACTTC

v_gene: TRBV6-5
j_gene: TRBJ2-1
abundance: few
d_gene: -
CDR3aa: CASSHNAGNEQFF
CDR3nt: TGTGCCAGCAGTCACAACGCCGGGAATGAGCAGTTCTTC

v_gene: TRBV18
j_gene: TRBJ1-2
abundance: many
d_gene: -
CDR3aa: CASSPPAGVGGYTF
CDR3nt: TGTGCCAGCTCACCACCAGCAGGGGTGGGAGGCTACACCTTC

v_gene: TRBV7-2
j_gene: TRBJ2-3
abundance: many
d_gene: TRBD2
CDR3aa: CASSLLTSSEGADTQYF
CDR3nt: TGTGCCAGCAGCTTATTGACTAGCTCAGAGGGTGCAGATACGCAGTATTTT

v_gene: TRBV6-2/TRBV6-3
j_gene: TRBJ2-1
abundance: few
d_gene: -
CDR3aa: CASSYRSREAGEQFF
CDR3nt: TGTGCCAGCAGTTACCGGAGTAGAGAAGCGGGTGAGCAGTTCTTC

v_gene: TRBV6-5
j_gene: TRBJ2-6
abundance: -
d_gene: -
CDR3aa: CASSRQGVGANVLTF
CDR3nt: TGTGCCAGCAGTCGCCAGGGCGTTGGGGCCAACGTCCTGACTTTC

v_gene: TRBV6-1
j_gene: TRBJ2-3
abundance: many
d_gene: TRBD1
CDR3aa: CASSTGTGGSYTQYF
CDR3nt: TGTGCCAGCAGTACCGGGACAGGCGGTTCCTATACGCAGTATTTT

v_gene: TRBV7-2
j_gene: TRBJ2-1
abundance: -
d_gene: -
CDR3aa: CASSLGRVGNEQFF
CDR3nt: TGTGCCAGCAGCTTAGGTAGGGTCGGCAATGAGCAGTTCTTC

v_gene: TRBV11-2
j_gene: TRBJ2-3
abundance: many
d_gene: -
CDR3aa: CASSLDRLSDTQYF
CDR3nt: TGTGCCAGCAGCTTAGACCGCTTATCAGATACGCAGTATTTT

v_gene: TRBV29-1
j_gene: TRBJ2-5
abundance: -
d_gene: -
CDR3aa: CSVSQLLVQETQYF
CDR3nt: TGCAGCGTTTCTCAACTGCTAGTTCAAGAGACCCAGTACTTC

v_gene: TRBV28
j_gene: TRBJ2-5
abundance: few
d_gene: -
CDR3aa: CASRDLFPANSQETQYF
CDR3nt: TGTGCCAGCAGGGACTTATTTCCAGCCAACAGTCAAGAGACCCAGTACTTC

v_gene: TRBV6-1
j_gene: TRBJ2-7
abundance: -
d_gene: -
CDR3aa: CASSASGASSYEQYF
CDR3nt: TGTGCCAGCAGTGCATCGGGGGCCAGCTCCTACGAGCAGTACTTC

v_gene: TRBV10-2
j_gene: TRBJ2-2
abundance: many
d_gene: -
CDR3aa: CASSEGPLFGELFF
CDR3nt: TGCGCCAGCAGTGAGGGCCCTCTTTTTGGGGAGCTGTTTTTT

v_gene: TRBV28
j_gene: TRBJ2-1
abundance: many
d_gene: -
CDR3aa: CASSRGPHNEQFF
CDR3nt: TGTGCCAGCAGCCGGGGACCACACAATGAGCAGTTCTTC

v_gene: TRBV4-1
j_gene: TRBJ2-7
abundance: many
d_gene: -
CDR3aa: CASSQDNGDEQYF
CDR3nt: TGCGCCAGCAGCCAAGACAACGGAGACGAGCAGTACTTC

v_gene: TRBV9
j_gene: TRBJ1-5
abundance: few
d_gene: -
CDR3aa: CASSVAGDDHQPQHF
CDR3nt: TGTGCCAGCAGCGTGGCTGGGGACGATCATCAGCCCCAGCATTTT

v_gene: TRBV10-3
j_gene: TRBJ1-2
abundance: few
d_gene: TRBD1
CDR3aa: CAVTEGQALGYTF
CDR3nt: TGTGCCGTTACGGAAGGACAGGCGCTTGGCTACACCTTC

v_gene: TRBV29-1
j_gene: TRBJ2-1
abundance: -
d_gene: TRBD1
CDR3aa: CSVAKPGGFYNEQFF
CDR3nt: TGCAGCGTGGCTAAACCAGGGGGCTTCTACAATGAGCAGTTCTTC

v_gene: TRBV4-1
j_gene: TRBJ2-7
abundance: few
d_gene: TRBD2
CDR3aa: CASSQDSFRTSAGEQYF
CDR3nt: TGCGCCAGCAGCCAAGATTCGTTCAGGACTAGTGCGGGGGAGCAGTACTTC

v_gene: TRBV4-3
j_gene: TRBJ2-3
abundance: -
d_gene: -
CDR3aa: CASSPIVGDTQYF
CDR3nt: TGCGCCAGCAGCCCGATCGTTGGAGATACGCAGTATTTT